This T cell receptor beta chain came from a study of shared clonotypes between healthy human individuals. On sorted subsets, replicate PCRs used roughly 190 ng DNA, or 30,000 or so T cell genomes. In the source study's methods: There were no quality scores in the junction-only immunoSEQ sequences, so filtering differed. The table came from immunoSEQ multiplex PCR; TCRdb's copy has only in-frame clones and leaves some out. For V, J and clone size, that table is used; D and trimming come from the DNA. Altogether some 500,000 clones are present, almost 97% being singletons, with the ten largest covering about 0.064%. This CDR3 spans 15 amino acids. Trimming took 4 bases from V and 2 from J; bases not matched to a gene: 6. In germline, CDR1 is KGHSH, CDR2 LQKENI. All the donors were Caucasian adults who lived in Nashville, Tennessee.

The sequencing sample was made of naive CD4+ T cells sorted from blood. Regarding subset: CD45RA+ positively selected. This sequence was found in a woman in her twenties or thirties in good health. The J gene is TRBJ2-3, the V gene TRBV18; the match to TRBD1 covers 7 bases. In nucleotides, the CDR3 is TGTGCCAGCTCACGGGGACAGCCTAACACAGATACGCAGTATTTT. It is translated as CASSRGQPNTDTQYF. Combining the CDR3 with reference TRBV18 and TRBJ2-3 gives the whole variable domain NAGVMQNPRHLVRRRGQEARLRCSPMKGHSHVYWYRQLPEEGLKFMVYLQKENIIDESGMPKERFSAEFPKEGPSILRIQQVVRGDSAAYFCASSRGQPNTDTQYFGPGTRLTVL.